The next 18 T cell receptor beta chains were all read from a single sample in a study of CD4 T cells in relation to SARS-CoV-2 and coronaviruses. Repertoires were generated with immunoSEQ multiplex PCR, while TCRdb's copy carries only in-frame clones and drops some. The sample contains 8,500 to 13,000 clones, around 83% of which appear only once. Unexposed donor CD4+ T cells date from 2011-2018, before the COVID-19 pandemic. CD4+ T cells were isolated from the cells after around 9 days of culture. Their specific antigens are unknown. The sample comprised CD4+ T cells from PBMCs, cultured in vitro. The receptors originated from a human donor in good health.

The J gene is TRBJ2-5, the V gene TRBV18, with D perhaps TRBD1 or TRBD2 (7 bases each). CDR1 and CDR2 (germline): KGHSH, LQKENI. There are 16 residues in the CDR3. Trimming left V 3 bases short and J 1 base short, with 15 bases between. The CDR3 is CASSPVQGRVQETQYF. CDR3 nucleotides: TGTGCCAGCTCACCGGTACAGGGGAGGGTCCAAGAGACCCAGTACTTC.

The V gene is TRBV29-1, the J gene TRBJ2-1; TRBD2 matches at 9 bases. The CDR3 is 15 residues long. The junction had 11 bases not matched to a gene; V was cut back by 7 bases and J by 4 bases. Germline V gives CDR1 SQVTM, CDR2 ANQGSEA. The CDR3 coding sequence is TGCAGCGCCCATGCGGGGGGGAACTCTTACAATGAGCAGTTCTTC. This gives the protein CSAHAGGNSYNEQFF.

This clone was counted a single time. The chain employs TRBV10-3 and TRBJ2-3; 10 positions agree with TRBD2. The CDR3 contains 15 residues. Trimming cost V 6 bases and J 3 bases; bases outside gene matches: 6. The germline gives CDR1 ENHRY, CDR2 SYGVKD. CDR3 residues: CAIRGAGGNTDTQYF. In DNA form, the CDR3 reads TGTGCCATCAGAGGAGCGGGGGGGAATACAGATACGCAGTATTTT.

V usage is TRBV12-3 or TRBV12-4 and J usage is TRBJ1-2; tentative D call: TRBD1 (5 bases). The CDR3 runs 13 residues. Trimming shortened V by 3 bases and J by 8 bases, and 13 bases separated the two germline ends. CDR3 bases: TGTGCCAGCAGTTTCGGGGCCATGGAGGGCTACACCTTC. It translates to CASSFGAMEGYTF.

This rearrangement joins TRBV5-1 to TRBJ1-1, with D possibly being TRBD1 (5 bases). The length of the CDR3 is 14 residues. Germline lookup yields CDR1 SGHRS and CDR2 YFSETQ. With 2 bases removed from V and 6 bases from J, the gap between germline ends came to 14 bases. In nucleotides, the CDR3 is TGCGCCAGCAGCTTCCAAGAGGGGTACGCTGAAGCTTTCTTT. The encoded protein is CASSFQEGYAEAFF.

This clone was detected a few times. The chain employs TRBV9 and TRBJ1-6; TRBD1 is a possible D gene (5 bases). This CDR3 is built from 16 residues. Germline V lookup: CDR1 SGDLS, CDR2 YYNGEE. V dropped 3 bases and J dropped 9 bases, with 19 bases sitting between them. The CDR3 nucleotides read TGTGCCAGCAGCGCCCCCGGGACTCGTATCGGTTCACCCCTCCACTTT. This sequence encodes CASSAPGTRIGSPLHF.

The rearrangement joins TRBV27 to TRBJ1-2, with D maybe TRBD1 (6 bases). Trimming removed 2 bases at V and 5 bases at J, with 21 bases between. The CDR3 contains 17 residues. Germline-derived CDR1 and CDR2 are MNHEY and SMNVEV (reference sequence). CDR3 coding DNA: TGTGCCAGCAGTTTACTGGGGCAGGGGAGCGAAAGGTATGGCTACACCTTC. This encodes CASSLLGQGSERYGYTF.

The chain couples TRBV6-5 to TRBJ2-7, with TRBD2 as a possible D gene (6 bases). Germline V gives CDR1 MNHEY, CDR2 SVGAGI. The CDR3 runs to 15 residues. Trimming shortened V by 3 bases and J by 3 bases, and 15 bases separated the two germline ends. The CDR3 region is CASSYSGGGSYEQYF. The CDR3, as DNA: TGTGCCAGCAGTTATAGTGGGGGAGGTAGCTACGAGCAGTACTTC.

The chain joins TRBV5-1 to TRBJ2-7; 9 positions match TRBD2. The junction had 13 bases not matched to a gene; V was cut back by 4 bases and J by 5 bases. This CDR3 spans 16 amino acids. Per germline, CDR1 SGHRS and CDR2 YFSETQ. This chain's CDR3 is CASSPDPGLAAHEQYF. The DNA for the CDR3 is TGCGCCAGCAGCCCGGACCCGGGACTAGCCGCGCACGAGCAGTACTTC.

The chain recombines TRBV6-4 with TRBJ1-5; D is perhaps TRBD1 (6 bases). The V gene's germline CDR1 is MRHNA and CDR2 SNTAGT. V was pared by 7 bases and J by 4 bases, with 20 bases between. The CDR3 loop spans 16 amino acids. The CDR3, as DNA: TGTGCCAGCAAGAGAGGGGGGTGGGGTGTGAATCAGCCCCAGCATTTT. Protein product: CASKRGGWGVNQPQHF.

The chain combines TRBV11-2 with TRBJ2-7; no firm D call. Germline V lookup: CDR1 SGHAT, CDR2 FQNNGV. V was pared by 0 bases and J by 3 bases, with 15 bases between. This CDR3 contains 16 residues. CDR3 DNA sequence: TGTGCCAGCAGCTTAGATGGCGGACCACTCGGCTACGAGCAGTACTTC. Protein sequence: CASSLDGGPLGYEQYF.

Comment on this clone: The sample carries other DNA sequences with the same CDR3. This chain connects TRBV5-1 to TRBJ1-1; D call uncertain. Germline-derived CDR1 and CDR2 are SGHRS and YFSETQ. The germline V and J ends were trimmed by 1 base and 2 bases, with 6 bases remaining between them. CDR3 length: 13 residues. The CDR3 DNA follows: TGCGCCAGCAGCTTGTCCCCTAACACTGAAGCTTTCTTT. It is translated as CASSLSPNTEAFF.

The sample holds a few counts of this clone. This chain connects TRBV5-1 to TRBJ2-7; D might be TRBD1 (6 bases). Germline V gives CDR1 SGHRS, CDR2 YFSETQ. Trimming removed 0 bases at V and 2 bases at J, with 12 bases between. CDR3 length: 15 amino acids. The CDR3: CASSLAQGWTYEQYF. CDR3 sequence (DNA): TGCGCCAGCAGCTTGGCTCAGGGGTGGACCTACGAGCAGTACTTC.

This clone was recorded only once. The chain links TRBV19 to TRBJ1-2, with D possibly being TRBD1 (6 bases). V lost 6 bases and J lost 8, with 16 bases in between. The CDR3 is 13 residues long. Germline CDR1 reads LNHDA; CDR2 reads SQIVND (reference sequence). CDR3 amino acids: CASSATGSKGYTF. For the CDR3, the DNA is TGTGCCAGTAGCGCAACAGGGAGTAAGGGCTACACCTTC.

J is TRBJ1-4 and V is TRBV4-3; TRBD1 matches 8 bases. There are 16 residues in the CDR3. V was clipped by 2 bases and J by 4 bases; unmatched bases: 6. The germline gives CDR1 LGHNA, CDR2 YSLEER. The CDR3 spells CASSQNTGGSNEKLFF. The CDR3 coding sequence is TGCGCCAGCAGCCAAAATACAGGGGGGAGTAATGAAAAACTGTTTTTT.

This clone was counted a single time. The DNA of the CDR3 is TGTGCCAGCAGCCAAGAGGCCGCTGAGCAGTTCTTC. Its protein product is CASSQEAAEQFF. The chain links TRBV3-1 (or the pseudogene TRBV3-2) to TRBJ2-1, with no clear D. This CDR3 contains 12 residues. Trimming pared 0 bases from V and 9 bases from J, leaving 6 bases between. Germline CDR1 reads LGHDT; CDR2 reads YNNKEL (reference sequence).

As DNA, the CDR3 is TGTGCCAGCAGCCCAGCTAACTATGGCTACACCTTC. It yields the protein CASSPANYGYTF. The chain joins TRBV6-5 to TRBJ1-2; D uncertain. The ends were cut back, 6 bases at V and 0 bases at J, with 5 bases in the middle. The germline V gene encodes CDR1 MNHEY and CDR2 SVGAGI. The CDR3 is made up of 12 amino acids.

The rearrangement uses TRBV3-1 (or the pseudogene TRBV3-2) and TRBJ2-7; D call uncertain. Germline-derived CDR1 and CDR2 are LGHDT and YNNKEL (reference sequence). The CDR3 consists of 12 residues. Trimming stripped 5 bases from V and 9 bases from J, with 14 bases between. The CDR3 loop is CASSSTRVVQYF. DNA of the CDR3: TGTGCCAGCAGCTCGACCCGTGTGGTGCAGTACTTC.